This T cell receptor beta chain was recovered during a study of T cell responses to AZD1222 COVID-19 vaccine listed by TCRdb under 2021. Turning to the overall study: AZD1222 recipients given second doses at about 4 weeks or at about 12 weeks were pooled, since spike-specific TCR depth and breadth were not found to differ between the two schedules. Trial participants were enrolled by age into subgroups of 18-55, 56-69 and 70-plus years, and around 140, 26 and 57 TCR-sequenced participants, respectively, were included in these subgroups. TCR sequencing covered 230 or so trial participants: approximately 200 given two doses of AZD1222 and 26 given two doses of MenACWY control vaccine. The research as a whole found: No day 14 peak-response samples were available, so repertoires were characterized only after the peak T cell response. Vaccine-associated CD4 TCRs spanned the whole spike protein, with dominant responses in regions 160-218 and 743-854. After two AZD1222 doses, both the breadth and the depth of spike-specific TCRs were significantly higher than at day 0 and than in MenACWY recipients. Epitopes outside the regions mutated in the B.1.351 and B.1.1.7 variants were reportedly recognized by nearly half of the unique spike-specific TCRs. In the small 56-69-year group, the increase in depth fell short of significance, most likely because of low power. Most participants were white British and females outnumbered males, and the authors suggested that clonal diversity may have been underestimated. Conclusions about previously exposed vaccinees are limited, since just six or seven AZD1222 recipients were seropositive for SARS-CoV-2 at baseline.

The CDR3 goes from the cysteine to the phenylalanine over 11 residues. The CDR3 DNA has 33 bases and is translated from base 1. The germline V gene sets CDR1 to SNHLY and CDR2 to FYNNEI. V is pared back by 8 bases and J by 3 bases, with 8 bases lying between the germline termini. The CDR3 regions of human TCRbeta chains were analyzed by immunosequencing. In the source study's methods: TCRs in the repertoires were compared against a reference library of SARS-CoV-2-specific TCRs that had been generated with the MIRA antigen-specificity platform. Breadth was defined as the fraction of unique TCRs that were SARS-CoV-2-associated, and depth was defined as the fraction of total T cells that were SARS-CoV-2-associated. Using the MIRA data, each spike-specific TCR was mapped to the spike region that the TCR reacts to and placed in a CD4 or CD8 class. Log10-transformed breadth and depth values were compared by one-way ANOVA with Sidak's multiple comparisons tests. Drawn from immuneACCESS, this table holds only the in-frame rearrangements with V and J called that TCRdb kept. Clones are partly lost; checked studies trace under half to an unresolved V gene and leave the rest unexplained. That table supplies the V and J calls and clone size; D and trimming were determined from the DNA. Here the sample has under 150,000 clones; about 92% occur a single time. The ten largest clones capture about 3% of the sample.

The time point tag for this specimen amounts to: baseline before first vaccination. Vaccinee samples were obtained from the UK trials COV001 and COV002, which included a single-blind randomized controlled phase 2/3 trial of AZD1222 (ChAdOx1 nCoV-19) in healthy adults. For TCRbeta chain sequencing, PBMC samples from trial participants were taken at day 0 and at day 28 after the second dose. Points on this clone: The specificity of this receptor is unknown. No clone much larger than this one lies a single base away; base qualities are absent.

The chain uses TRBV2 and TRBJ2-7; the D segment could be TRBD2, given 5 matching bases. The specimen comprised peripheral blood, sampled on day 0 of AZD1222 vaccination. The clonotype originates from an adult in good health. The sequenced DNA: TGTGCCAGCGGGAGCAACTACGAGCAGTACTTC. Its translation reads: CASGSNYEQYF.